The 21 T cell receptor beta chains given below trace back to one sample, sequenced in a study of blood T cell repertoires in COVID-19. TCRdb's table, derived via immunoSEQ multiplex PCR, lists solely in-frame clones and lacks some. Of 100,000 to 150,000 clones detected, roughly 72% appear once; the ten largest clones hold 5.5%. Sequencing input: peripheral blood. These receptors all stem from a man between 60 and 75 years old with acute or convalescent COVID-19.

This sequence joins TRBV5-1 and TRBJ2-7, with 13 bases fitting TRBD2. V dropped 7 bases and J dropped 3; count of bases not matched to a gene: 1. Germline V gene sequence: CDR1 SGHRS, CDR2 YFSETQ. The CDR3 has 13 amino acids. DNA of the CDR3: TGCGCCAGCCGACTAGCGGGGGGCTACGAGCAGTACTTC. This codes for CASRLAGGYEQYF.

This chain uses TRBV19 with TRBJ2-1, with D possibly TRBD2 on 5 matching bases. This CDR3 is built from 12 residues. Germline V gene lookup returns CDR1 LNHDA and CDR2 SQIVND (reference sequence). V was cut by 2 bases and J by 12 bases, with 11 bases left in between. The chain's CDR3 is CASSIRGNSQFF. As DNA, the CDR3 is TGTGCCAGTAGTATACGGGGAAACTCGCAGTTCTTC.

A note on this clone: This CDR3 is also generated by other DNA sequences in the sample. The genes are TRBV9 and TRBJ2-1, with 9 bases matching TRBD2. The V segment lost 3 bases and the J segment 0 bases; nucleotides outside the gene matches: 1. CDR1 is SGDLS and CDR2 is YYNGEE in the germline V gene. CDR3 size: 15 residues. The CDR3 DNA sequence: TGTGCCAGCAGCGGTAGCGGGAGCTCCTACAATGAGCAGTTCTTC. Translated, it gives CASSGSGSSYNEQFF.

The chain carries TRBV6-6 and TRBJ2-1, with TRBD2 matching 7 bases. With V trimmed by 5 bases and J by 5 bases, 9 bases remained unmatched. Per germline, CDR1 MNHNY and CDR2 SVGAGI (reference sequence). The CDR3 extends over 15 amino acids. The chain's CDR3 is CASSLQLASDNEQFF. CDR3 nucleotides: TGTGCCAGCAGTCTTCAACTAGCGAGCGACAATGAGCAGTTCTTC.

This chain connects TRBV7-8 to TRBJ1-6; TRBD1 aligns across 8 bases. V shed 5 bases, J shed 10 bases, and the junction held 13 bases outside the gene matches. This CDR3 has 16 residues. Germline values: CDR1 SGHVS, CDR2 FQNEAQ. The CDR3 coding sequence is TGTGCCAGCAGCCTAGGACAGGGAGCGTCCATCTCACCCCTCCACTTT. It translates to CASSLGQGASISPLHF.

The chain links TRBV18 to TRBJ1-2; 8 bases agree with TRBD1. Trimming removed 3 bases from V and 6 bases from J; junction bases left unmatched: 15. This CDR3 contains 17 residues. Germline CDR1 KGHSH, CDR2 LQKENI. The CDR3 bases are TGTGCCAGCTCACCCTCATATTTCCCAGGGGGCAGGAATGGCTACACCTTC. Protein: CASSPSYFPGGRNGYTF.

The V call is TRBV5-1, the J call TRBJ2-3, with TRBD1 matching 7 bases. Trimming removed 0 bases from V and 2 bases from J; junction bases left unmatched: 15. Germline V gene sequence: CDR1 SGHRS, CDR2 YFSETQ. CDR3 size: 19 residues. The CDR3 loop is CASSLAGIDRALNTDTQYF. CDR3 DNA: TGCGCCAGCAGCTTGGCCGGGATAGACAGGGCTTTAAACACAGATACGCAGTATTTT.

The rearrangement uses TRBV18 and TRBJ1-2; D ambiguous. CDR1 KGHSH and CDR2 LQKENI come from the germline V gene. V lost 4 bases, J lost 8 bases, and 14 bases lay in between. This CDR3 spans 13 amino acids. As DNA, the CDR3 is TGTGCCAGCTCACGGTCTCGGGAGGAGGGCTACACCTTC. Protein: CASSRSREEGYTF. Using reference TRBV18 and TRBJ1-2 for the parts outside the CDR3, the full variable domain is NAGVMQNPRHLVRRRGQEARLRCSPMKGHSHVYWYRQLPEEGLKFMVYLQKENIIDESGMPKERFSAEFPKEGPSILRIQQVVRGDSAAYFCASSRSREEGYTFGSGTRLTVV.

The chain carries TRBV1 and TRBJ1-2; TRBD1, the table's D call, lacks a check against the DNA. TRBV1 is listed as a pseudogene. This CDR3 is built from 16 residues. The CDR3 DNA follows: TGCACCAGCAGCCCACGTTTCAGGGTGAGTAGCTATGGCTACACCTTC. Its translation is CTSSPRFRVSSYGYTF.

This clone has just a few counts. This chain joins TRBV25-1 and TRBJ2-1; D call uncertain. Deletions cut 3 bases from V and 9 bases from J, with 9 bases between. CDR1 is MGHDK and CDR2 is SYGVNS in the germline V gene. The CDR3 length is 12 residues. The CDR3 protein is CASSDWRGEQFF. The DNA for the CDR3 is TGTGCCAGCAGTGATTGGCGCGGTGAGCAGTTCTTC.

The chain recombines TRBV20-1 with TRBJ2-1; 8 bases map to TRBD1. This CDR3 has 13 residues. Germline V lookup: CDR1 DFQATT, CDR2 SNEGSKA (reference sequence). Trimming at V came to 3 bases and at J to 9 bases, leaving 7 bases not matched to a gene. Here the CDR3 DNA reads TGCAGTGCTAGTCAGGGGGCGCAGGGTGAGCAGTTCTTC. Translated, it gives CSASQGAQGEQFF.

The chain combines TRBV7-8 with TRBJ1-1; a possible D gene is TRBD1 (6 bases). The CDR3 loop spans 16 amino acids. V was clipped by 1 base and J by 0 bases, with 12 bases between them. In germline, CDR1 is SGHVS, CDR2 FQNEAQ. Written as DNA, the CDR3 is TGTGCCAGCAGCTTAGGATACCGGGACATGAACACTGAAGCTTTCTTT. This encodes CASSLGYRDMNTEAFF.

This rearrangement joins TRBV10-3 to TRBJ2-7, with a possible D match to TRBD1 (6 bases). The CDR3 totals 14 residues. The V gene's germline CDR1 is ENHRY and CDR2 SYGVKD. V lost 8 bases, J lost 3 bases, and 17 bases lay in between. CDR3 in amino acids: CAIGGTGNSYEQYF. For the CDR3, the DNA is TGTGCCATCGGAGGAACAGGGAATAGCTACGAGCAGTACTTC.

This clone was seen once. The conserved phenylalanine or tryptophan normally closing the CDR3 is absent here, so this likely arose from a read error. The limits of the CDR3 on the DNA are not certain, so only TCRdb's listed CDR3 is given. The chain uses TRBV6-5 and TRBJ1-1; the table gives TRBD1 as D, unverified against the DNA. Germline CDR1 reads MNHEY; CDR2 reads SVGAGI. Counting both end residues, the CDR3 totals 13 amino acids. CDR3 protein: CASRLDRGEPALV.

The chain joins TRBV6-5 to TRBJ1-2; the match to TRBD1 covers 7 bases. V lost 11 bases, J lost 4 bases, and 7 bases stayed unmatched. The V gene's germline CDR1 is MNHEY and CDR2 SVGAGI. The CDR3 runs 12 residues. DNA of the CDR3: TGTGCCGTAGGGGACAGTCTCTATGGCTACACCTTC. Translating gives CAVGDSLYGYTF.

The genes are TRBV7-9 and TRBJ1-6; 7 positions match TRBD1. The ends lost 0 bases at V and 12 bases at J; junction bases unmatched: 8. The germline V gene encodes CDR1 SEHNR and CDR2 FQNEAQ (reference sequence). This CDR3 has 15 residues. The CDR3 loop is CASSLALRDRQPLHF. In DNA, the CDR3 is TGTGCCAGCAGCTTAGCCCTCCGGGACAGACAACCCCTCCACTTT.

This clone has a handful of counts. CDR3 loop: CASNTDRGTDTQYF. In DNA form, the CDR3 reads TGTGCCAGCAATACCGACAGGGGCACAGATACGCAGTATTTT. This chain joins TRBV11-2 and TRBJ2-3; TRBD1 matches at 7 bases. V dropped 7 bases and J dropped 1; count of bases not matched to a gene: 5. Germline loops: CDR1 SGHAT, CDR2 FQNNGV. This CDR3 comprises 14 residues.

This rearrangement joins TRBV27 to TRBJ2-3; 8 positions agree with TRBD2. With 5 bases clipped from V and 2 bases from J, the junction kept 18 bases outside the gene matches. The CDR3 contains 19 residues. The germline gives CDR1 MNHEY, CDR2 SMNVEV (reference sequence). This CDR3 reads CASSPLIPQLAEVTDTQYF. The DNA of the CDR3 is TGTGCCAGCAGTCCTCTCATTCCGCAACTAGCGGAGGTCACAGATACGCAGTATTTT.

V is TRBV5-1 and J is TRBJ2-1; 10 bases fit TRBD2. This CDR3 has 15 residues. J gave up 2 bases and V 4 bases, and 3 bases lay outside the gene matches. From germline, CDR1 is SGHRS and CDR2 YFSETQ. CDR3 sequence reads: CASSLLAGTYNEQFF. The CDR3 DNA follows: TGCGCCAGCAGCCTACTAGCGGGGACCTACAATGAGCAGTTCTTC.

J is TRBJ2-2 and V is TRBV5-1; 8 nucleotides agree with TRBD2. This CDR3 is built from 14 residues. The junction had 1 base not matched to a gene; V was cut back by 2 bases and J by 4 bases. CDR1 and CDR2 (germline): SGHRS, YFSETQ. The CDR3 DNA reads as TGCGCCAGCAGCTTAGCGGGAGCCACCGGGGAGCTGTTTTTT. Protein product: CASSLAGATGELFF.

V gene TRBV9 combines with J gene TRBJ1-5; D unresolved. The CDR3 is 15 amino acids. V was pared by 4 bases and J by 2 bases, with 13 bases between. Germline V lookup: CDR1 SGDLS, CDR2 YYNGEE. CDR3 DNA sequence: TGTGCCAGCAGCTCCGGATCAAGCGGCAATCAGCCCCAGCATTTT. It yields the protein CASSSGSSGNQPQHF. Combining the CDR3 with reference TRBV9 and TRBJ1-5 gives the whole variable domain DSGVTQTPKHLITATGQRVTLRCSPRSGDLSVYWYQQSLDQGLQFLIQYYNGEERAKGNILERFSAQQFPDLHSELNLSSLELGDSALYFCASSSGSSGNQPQHFGDGTRLSIL.